Following are 7 T cell receptor beta chains from one sample sequenced in a study of regulatory T cells in long-lasting Graves disease. Specified time point: newly diagnosed GD, antithyroid drugs for less than 3 months. Construction of the TCR library relied on RNA isolated from PBMCs. With iRepertoire HTBI primers and Arm-PCR of CDR3 regions, TCR beta libraries were built. TCRdb reprocessed the multiplex PCR reads with MiXCR, giving one entry per CDR3 protein. In the table there are about 330,000 distinct CDR3 sequences, 16% of which are singletons. The same sample was also used in a study of T cells in Graves' hyperthyroidism and ophthalmopathy.

The source material was peripheral blood mononuclear cells (PBMCs), sampled at new diagnosis, from a patient treated with antithyroid drugs. The receptor set was obtained from a woman between 18 and 30 years old with Graves disease.

This clonotype appeared many times. The chain links TRBV6-1 to TRBJ2-7; TRBD1 is a possible D gene (6 bases). The germline V gene encodes CDR1 MNHNS and CDR2 SASEGT. The V and J ends lost 6 bases and 6 bases respectively, with 18 bases between them. The CDR3 extends over 14 amino acids. CDR3 DNA sequence: TGTGCCAGCAGACGGGGCACAGGGCGTCCCGAGCAGTACTTC. Protein product: CASRRGTGRPEQYF.

This chain links TRBV6-5 with TRBJ1-1; no firm D call. The V gene lost 1 base and the J gene lost 0 bases, with 6 bases spanning the gap. The V gene's germline CDR1 is MNHEY and CDR2 SVGAGI. The CDR3 totals 14 residues. The CDR3 here is CASSYLAMNTEAFF. DNA for the CDR3: TGTGCCAGCAGTTACTTGGCCATGAACACTGAAGCTTTCTTT.

At least ten counts were recorded for this clonotype. The chain uses TRBV15 and TRBJ2-7; D is ambiguous. This CDR3 comprises 14 residues. V lost 0 bases to trimming and J lost 1 base, with 7 bases between them. Germline CDR1 LNHNV, CDR2 YYDKDF (reference sequence). CDR3 protein: CATSRDLGSYEQYF. CDR3 in DNA: TGTGCCACCAGCAGAGATCTGGGTTCCTACGAGCAGTACTTC.

CDR3 nucleotides: TGTGCCAGCAGTTTATCGGCCAAGCTGCCGGGAAACACCATATATTTT. Translated, it gives CASSLSAKLPGNTIYF. The chain recombines TRBV27 with TRBJ1-3; D is uncertain. V was shortened by 0 bases and J by 4 bases, with 13 bases between the two germline ends. The CDR3 is made up of 16 amino acids. Germline V gene data show CDR1 as MNHEY and CDR2 as SMNVEV (reference sequence).

V and J are TRBV20-1 and TRBJ2-3; 8 bases line up with TRBD2. From germline, CDR1 is DFQATT and CDR2 SNEGSKA (reference sequence). The length of the CDR3 is 15 residues. The J segment lost 6 bases and the V segment lost 6 bases, leaving 14 bases of the junction unmatched. The CDR3 DNA sequence: TGCAGTGCCACTGTCGGGGGGGACTATCACGATACGCAGTATTTT. Amino acids: CSATVGGDYHDTQYF.

Points on this clonotype: A read error is the likely source, as a far larger clone sits one nucleotide away. The chain employs TRBV7-2 and TRBJ2-1; D is possibly TRBD2 (6 bases). The V gene's germline CDR1 is SGHTA and CDR2 FQGNSA. V lost 8 bases to trimming and J lost 1 base, with 18 bases between them. This CDR3 is 16 amino acids long. The CDR3 protein is CASRPAAGRSYNEQFF. The DNA of the CDR3 is TGTGCCAGCCGCCCGGCGGCGGGGAGATCCTACAATGAGCAGTTCTTC. Full variable domain (outside the CDR3, taken from reference TRBV7-2 and TRBJ2-1): GAGVSQSPSNKVTEKGKDVELRCDPISGHTALYWYRQSLGQGLEFLIYFQGNSAPDKSGLPSDRFSAERTGGSVSTLTIQRTQQEDSAVYLCASRPAAGRSYNEQFFGPGTRLTVL.

This clonotype showed up many times. This chain joins TRBV5-5 and TRBJ1-1; 9 bases agree with TRBD1. Germline V lookup: CDR1 SGHKS, CDR2 YYEKEE (reference sequence). V gave up 2 bases and J gave up 5 bases; unmatched junction bases: 7. The CDR3 has 15 residues. The CDR3 protein is CASSFRQGGWTEAFF. The DNA of the CDR3 is TGTGCCAGCAGCTTTAGACAGGGGGGATGGACTGAAGCTTTCTTT.